This T cell receptor beta chain is from a study of early T cells in non-severe SARS-CoV-2 infection. TCRdb reprocessed the 5' RACE reads with MiXCR, giving one entry per CDR3 protein. The sample holds some 32,000 distinct CDR3 sequences, around 7% seen once. With V trimmed by 7 bases and J by 2 bases, 8 bases remained unmatched. CDR3 length: 15 amino acids. Germline CDR1 KGHSH, CDR2 LQKENI. This clonotype occurred many times. The sequence came from an adult who was a healthcare worker with PCR-confirmed SARS-CoV-2 infection or an uninfected control (not recorded which). The chain recombines TRBV18 with TRBJ1-3; TRBD1 matches at 7 bases. The source material was whole blood. The CDR3 DNA is TGTGCCAGCTGTGAGGGGGCGACGGCTGGAAACACCATATATTTT. This encodes CASCEGATAGNTIYF.